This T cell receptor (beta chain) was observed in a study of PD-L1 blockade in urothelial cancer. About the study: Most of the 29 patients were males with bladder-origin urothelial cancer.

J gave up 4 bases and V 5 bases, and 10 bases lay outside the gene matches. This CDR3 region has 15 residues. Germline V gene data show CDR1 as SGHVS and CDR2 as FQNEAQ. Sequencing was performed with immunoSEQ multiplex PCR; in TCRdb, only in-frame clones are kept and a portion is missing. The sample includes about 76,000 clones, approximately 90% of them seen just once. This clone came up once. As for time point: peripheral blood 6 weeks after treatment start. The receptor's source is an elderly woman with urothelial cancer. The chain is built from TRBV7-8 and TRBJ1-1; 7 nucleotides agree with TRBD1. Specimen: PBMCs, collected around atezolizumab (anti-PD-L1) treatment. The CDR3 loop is CASSRTGVGFTEAFF. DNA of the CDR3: TGTGCCAGCAGCCGTACAGGGGTTGGATTCACTGAAGCTTTCTTT.